The T cell receptor (beta chain) under discussion was sequenced for a study of shared clonotypes between healthy human individuals. Study-level background: Aged 18 to 49, the donors were a couple of women and a few men. General study findings and limits: What limited the represented genetic and exposure-history diversity was the small number of donors.

CDR3 size: 15 residues. Trimming removed 4 bases from V and 8 bases from J, with 17 bases in between. Germline V lookup: CDR1 SGHDN, CDR2 FVKESK. About this clone itself: Antigen specificity is unknown.

CD45RA+ naive and CD45RA-negative memory subsets were separated from CD4+ cells. The material for each subset, its genomic DNA, was split evenly across several immunoSEQ plates. Sequencing was performed with immunoSEQ multiplex PCR; in TCRdb, only in-frame clones are kept and a portion is missing. Among over a million clones, around 97% were seen once, and the ten largest hold approximately 1.1%. The chain carries TRBV14 and TRBJ2-2; D is perhaps TRBD2 (5 bases). The sample taken for sequencing was naive CD4+ T cells sorted from blood. Subset indicated: CD45RA+ positively selected. The receptor was isolated from a man in his thirties or forties in good health. DNA of the CDR3: TGTGCCAGCAGCCCCCGGACTCCCGGCGCAGGGGAGCTGTTTTTT. It translates to CASSPRTPGAGELFF.